Described below is a single T cell receptor beta chain sequence and its context. This CDR3 comprises 13 residues. In germline, CDR1 is SGHAT, CDR2 FQNNGV. Trimming removed 7 bases from V and 1 base from J; junction bases left unmatched: 3. The authors' processing: From reference gene primer amplification, estimates of nucleated cell counts were derived. TCRdb keeps only in-frame clones here, not all; method: immunoSEQ multiplex PCR. V and J calls plus clone size are reproduced from that table; the DNA served to infer D and trimming. Seen here are fewer than 350,000 clones, roughly nine tenths observed once, and the top ten hold roughly 5%. Donors of Cohort 3 who recovered were those that had two negative PCRs, clearance, or symptom resolution. This sample is drawn from a study of blood T cell repertoires in COVID-19. Whole-study context: There were acute and convalescent COVID-19 samples, and they came from the United States, Italy and Spain.

The TCR was taken from a man between 60 and 75 years old who had recovered from COVID-19. Sequenced material: PBMCs or T cells enriched from blood (not recorded which). The chain has TRBV11-2 and TRBJ1-1, with 7 bases identical to TRBD1. The CDR3 spells CASTRDRNTEAFF. The CDR3 DNA reads as TGTGCCAGCACCAGGGACAGGAACACTGAAGCTTTCTTT.